A single T cell receptor (beta chain) is shown here with its context. Its specificity is not known. In the sorted-subset replicate PCRs, 200 ng DNA, roughly 29,000 T cell genomes, was used. Repertoires were generated with immunoSEQ multiplex PCR, while TCRdb's copy carries only in-frame clones and drops some. The data hold about 600,000 clones, with 95% to 98% observed a single time. Positive CCR7 selection of CD45RO-negative cells yielded the naive CD8 cells, and terminally differentiated effector memory CD45RA+ cells were excluded. There are 16 residues in the CDR3. The data were taken from a study of shared clonotypes between healthy human individuals. Findings and limits, study-wide: Among the subsets, naive ones generally showed larger estimated richness than memory ones. Even with large depth, rarefaction showed that sorted-subset sequencing was incomplete. Clonotype sharing across donors was expected to vary with sequencing depth.

The chain links TRBV21-1 to TRBJ2-5; TRBD2 is taken as the D call from the table, unchecked against the DNA. TRBV21-1 is designated a pseudogene. The TCR comes from a man aged 25-40 years in good health. Sequencing was done on a sample of naive CD8+ T cells sorted from blood. The CDR3 nucleotides read TGTGCCAGCAGGAGTCGGGTAGCTACACTTTCTGAGACCCAGTACTTC. It encodes CASRSRVATLSETQYF.